This T cell receptor beta chain appears in the sequencing data of a study of OX40 agonist ivuxolimab in advanced cancers. Points from the study as a whole: Part of the nonresponder group also had normalized T-cell clonal expansion that was low. Averaging showed that CD8+ T cells had more expanded clones than CD4+ did. At 0.1-3.0 mg/kg, partial responders had clonal expansion among the lowest observed.

V dropped 4 bases and J dropped 6 bases, with 10 bases sitting between them. CDR1 and CDR2 (germline): SNHLY, FYNNEI. CDR3 size: 12 residues. The method was immunoSEQ multiplex PCR; TCRdb's version includes in-frame clones alone and lacks a portion of them. The data hold around 110,000 clones, with 90% to 95% observed a single time. This clone turned up a few times. Antigen unknown. This clonotype was obtained from an adult with an advanced solid tumor such as melanoma, head and neck, liver or kidney cancer. Material: CD4+ or CD8+ T cells sorted from blood, obtained in a trial of the OX40 agonist ivuxolimab. The V gene is TRBV2, the J gene TRBJ2-7; D gene uncertain. CDR3 sequence reads: CASSVGIAEQYF. The DNA of the CDR3 is TGTGCCAGCAGTGTCGGCATCGCCGAGCAGTACTTC. The full variable domain, rest sourced from reference TRBV2 and TRBJ2-7, is EPEVTQTPSHQVTQMGQEVILRCVPISNHLYFYWYRQILGQKVEFLVSFYNNEISEKSEIFDDQFSVERPDGSNFTLKIRSTKLEDSAMYFCASSVGIAEQYFGPGTRLTVT.